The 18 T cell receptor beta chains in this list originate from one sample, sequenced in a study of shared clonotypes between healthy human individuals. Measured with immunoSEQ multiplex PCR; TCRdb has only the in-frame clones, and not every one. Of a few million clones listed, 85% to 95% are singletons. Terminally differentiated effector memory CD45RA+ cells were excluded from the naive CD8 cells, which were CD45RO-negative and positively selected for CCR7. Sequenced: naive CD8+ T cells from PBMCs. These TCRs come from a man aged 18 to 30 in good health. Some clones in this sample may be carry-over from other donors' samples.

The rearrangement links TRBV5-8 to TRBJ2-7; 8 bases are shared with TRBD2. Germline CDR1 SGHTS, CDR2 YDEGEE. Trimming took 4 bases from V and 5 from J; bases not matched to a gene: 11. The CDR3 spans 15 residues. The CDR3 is CASSGTGLDYHEQYF. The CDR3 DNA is TGTGCCAGCAGCGGGACGGGACTAGATTACCACGAGCAGTACTTC.

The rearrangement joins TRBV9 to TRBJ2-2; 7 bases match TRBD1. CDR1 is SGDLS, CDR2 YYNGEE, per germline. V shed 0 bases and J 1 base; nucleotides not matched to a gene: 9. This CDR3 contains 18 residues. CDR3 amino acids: CASSVGPRGQRNTGELFF. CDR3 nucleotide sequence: TGTGCCAGCAGCGTAGGACCCCGGGGACAGAGGAACACCGGGGAGCTGTTTTTT.

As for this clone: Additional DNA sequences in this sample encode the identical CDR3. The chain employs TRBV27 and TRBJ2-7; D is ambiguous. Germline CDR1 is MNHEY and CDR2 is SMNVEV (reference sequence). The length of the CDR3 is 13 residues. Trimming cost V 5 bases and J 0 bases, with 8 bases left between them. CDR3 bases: TGTGCCAGCAGTCCGTTAGCCTCCTACGAGCAGTACTTC. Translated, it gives CASSPLASYEQYF.

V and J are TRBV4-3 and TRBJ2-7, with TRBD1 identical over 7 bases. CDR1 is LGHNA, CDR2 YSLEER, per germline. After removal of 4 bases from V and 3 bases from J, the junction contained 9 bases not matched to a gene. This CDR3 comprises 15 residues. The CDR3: CASSPNSDRNYEQYF. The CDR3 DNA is TGCGCCAGCAGCCCGAACTCGGACAGGAACTACGAGCAGTACTTC.

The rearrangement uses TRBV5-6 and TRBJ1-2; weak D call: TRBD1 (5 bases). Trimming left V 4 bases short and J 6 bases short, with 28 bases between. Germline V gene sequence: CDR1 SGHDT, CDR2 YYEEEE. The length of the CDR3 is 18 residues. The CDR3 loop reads CASSNQLSEQAFFDGYTF. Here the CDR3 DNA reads TGTGCCAGCAGCAACCAATTATCGGAACAGGCCTTTTTCGATGGCTACACCTTC. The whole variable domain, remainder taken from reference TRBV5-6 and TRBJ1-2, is DAGVTQSPTHLIKTRGQQVTLRCSPKSGHDTVSWYQQALGQGPQFIFQYYEEEERQRGNFPDRFSGHQFPNYSSELNVNALLLGDSALYLCASSNQLSEQAFFDGYTFGSGTRLTVV.

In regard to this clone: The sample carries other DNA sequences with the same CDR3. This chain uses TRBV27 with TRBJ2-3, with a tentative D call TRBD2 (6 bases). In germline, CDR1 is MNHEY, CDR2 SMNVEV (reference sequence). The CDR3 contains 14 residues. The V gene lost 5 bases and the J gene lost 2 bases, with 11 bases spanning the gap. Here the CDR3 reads CASSLGLSTDTQYF. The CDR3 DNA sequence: TGTGCCAGCAGTCTGGGACTGTCCACAGATACGCAGTATTTT.

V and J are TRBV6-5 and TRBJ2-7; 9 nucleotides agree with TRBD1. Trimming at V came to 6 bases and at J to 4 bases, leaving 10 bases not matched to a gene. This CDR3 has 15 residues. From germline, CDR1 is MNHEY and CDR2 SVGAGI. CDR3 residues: CASRQTGGGFYEQYF. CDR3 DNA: TGTGCCAGCAGACAGACAGGGGGGGGGTTTTACGAGCAGTACTTC.

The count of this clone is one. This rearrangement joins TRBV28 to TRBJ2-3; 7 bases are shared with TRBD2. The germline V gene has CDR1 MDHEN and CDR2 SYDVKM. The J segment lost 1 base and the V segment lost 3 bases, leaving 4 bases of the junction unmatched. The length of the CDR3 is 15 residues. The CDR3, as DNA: TGTGCCAGCAGTTTTGGGCTAGCGGGCACAGATACGCAGTATTTT. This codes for CASSFGLAGTDTQYF.

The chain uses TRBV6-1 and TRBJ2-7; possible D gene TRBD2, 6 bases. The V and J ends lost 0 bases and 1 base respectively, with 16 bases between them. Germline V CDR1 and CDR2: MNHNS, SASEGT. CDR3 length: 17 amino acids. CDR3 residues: CASSEALEGIKSYEQYF. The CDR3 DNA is TGTGCCAGCAGTGAAGCGCTGGAGGGAATTAAGTCCTACGAGCAGTACTTC.

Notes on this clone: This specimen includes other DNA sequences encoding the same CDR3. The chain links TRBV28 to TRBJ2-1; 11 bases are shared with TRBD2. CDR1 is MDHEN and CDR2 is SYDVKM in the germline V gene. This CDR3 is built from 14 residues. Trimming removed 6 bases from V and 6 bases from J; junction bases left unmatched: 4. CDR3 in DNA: TGTGCCAGCAGAACTAGCGGGAGTGGCAATGAGCAGTTCTTC. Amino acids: CASRTSGSGNEQFF.

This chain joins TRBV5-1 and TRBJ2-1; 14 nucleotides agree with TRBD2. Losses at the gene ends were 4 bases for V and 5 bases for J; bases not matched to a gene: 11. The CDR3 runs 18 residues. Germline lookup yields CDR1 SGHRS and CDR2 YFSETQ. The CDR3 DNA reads TGCGCCAGCAGCCAAGGGACTAGCGGGAGCCCACCCCACAATGAGCAGTTCTTC. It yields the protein CASSQGTSGSPPHNEQFF. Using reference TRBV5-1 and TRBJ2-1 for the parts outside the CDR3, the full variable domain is KAGVTQTPRYLIKTRGQQVTLSCSPISGHRSVSWYQQTPGQGLQFLFEYFSETQRNKGNFPGRFSGRQFSNSRSEMNVSTLELGDSALYLCASSQGTSGSPPHNEQFFGPGTRLTVL.

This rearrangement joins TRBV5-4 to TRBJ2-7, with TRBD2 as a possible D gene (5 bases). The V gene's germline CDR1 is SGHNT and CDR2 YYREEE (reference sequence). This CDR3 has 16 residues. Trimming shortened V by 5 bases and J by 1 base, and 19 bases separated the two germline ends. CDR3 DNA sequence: TGTGCCAGCAGTCCCGGACTGTCCGTGGGGTCCTACGAGCAGTACTTC. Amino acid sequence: CASSPGLSVGSYEQYF.

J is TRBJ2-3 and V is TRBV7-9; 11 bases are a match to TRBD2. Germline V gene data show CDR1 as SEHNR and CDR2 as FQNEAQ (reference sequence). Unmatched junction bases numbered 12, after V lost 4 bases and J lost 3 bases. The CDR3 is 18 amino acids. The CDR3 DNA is TGTGCCAGCAGCTCGTTCACTAGCGGGAGTCGTGGAACAGATACGCAGTATTTT. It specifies CASSSFTSGSRGTDTQYF.

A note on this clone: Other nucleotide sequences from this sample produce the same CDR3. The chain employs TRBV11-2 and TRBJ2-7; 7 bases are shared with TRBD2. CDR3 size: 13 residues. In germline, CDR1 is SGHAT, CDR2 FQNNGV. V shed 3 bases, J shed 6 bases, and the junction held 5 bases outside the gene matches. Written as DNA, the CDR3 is TGTGCCAGCAGCTTGGGACTATCAGGCGAGCAGTACTTC. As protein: CASSLGLSGEQYF.

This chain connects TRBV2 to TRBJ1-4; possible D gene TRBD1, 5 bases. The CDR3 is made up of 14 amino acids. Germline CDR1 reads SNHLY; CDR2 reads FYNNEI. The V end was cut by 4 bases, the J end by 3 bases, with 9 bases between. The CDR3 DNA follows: TGTGCCAGCAGTGTAGTGGGGCCTAATGAAAAACTGTTTTTT. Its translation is CASSVVGPNEKLFF.

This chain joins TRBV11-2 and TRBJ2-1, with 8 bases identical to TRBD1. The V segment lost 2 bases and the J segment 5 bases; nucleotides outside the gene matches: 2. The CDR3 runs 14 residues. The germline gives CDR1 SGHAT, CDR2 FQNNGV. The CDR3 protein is CASSLTGGNNEQFF. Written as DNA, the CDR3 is TGTGCCAGCAGCTTAACAGGGGGGAACAATGAGCAGTTCTTC.

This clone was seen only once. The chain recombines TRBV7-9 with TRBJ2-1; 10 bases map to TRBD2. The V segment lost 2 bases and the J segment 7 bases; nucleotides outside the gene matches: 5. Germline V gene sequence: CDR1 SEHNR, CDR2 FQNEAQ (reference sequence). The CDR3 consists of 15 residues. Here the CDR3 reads CASSLSSGSLNEQFF. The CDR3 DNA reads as TGTGCCAGCAGCTTATCTAGCGGGAGTCTGAATGAGCAGTTCTTC. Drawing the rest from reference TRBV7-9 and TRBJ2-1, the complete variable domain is DTGVSQNPRHKITKRGQNVTFRCDPISEHNRLYWYRQTLGQGPEFLTYFQNEAQLEKSRLLSDRFSAERPKGSFSTLEIQRTEQGDSAMYLCASSLSSGSLNEQFFGPGTRLTVL.

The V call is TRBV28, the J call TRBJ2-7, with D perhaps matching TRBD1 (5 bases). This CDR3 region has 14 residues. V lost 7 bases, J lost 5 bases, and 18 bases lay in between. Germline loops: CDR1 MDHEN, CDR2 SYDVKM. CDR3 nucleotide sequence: TGTGCCAGCAATATAGGGGCTGGTGGGCACGAGCAGTACTTC. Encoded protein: CASNIGAGGHEQYF.